The following is a T cell receptor beta chain sequence with its context. Its target is unknown. The CDR3 contains 13 residues. V was cut by 3 bases and J by 4 bases, with 9 bases left in between. The germline V gene has CDR1 MRHNA and CDR2 SNTAGT. Here immunoSEQ multiplex PCR was the method, and the copy in TCRdb shows in-frame clones only, minus some. The profile covers about 120,000 clones, with around 90% appearing a single time and under 3% taken by the ten largest. Both about-4-week and about-12-week second-dose recipients were combined. These data come from a study of T cell responses to AZD1222 COVID-19 vaccine. Study findings and constraints: Receipt of two AZD1222 doses was followed by a rise in Spike-specific TCR breadth and depth.

This receptor was taken from an adult who received the AZD1222 COVID-19 vaccine. The rearrangement links TRBV6-4 to TRBJ1-2; TRBD1 is a possible D gene (5 bases). Source: peripheral blood, taken 28 days after the second AZD1222 dose. CDR3 residues: CASSESGRYGYTF. CDR3 coding DNA: TGTGCCAGCAGTGAATCAGGGCGCTATGGCTACACCTTC.